This T cell receptor (beta chain) was retrieved from a study of beta chain features in type 1 diabetes. A few counts support this clone. Its antigen is unknown. The authors reverse transcribed all of the isolated RNA, so sequencing captured expressed TCRB transcripts. Sequenced by immunoSEQ multiplex PCR; TCRdb stores in-frame clones only, minus some. The sample includes roughly 310,000 clones, 11% of them seen just once. CDR1 and CDR2 from the germline V gene are MNHEY and SMNVEV (reference sequence). V gave up 3 bases and J gave up 9 bases, with 17 bases separating them. CDR3 length: 14 residues. Regarding the study as a whole: Fewer insertions but more deletions were seen at VDJ junctions in type 1 diabetes patients.

V gene TRBV27 combines with J gene TRBJ1-2; tentatively, D is TRBD1 (6 bases). This TCR came from a woman between 25 and 40 years old in good health. Sequenced input: naive CD4+ T cells from blood. This CDR3 reads CASSFTGTPNRYTF. The CDR3 coding sequence is TGTGCCAGCAGTTTTACCGGGACACCAAATCGCTACACCTTC.